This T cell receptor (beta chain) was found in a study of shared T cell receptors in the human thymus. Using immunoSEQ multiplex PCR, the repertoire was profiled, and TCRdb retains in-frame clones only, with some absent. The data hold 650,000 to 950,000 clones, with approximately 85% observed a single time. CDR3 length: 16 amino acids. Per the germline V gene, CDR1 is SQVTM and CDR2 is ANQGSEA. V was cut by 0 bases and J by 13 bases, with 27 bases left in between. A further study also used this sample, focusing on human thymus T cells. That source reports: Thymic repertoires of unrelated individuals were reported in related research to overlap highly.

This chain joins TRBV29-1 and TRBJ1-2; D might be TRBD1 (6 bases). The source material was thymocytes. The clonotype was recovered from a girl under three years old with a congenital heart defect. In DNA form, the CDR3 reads TGCAGCGTTGAAGATCTGGGCCTGGGGGTGAAGGGGGAAGTCACCTTC. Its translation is CSVEDLGLGVKGEVTF.